This TCR beta chain was obtained from a study of shared clonotypes between healthy human individuals. Germline lookup yields CDR1 SEHNR and CDR2 FQNEAQ (reference sequence). V gave up 3 bases and J gave up 1 base; unmatched junction bases: 0. This CDR3 region has 14 residues. The data were produced by immunoSEQ multiplex PCR, yet TCRdb's version contains in-frame clones alone and is incomplete. Of 760,000 or so clones in the sample, just over 95% were seen once. Naive CD8 isolation took CD45RO-negative cells positively selected for CCR7 and excluded terminally differentiated effector memory CD45RA+ cells.

The source material was naive CD8+ T cells sorted from blood. The chain uses TRBV7-9 and TRBJ2-3; 8 positions agree with TRBD1. This TCR derives from a man younger than 45 in good health. The CDR3 coding sequence is TGTGCCAGCAGCTTGACAGGGGGCACAGATACGCAGTATTTT. This codes for CASSLTGGTDTQYF.